This TCR beta chain comes out of a study of control samples from healthy donors and cancer patients. Profiled with immunoSEQ multiplex PCR; TCRdb holds only in-frame clones, not every one. Of around 120,000 clones listed, more than 70% are singletons. V shed 2 bases and J 8 bases; nucleotides not matched to a gene: 11. Germline CDR1 MDHEN, CDR2 SYDVKM. This CDR3 contains 16 residues. Sequenced input: blood. The rearrangement uses TRBV28 and TRBJ1-4; TRBD1 matches 7 bases. The source is a man between 60 and 70 years old in good health. CDR3 loop: CASSLNRRTGAEKLFF. The CDR3 DNA follows: TGTGCCAGCAGTTTAAATAGAAGGACAGGCGCCGAAAAACTGTTTTTT.